These T cell receptor beta chains were read from a single sample in a study of blood T cell repertoires in COVID-19. Generated by immunoSEQ multiplex PCR, the TCRdb table keeps only in-frame clones and is missing some. Of 300,000 or so clones listed, about 90% are singletons. The sequenced sample consisted of peripheral blood. The receptors were sampled from a woman aged 40-49 years with acute or convalescent COVID-19. The CDR3 runs from the conserved cysteine through the conserved F or W. The order of the fields is V gene, clone size, J gene, CDR3 protein. Some rows mark clone size as missing; the rest say once, few, many or name a class of expanded clone.

v_gene: TRBV24-1
abundance: once
j_gene: TRBJ1-2
CDR3aa: CATSDLWGNGYTF

v_gene: TRBV18
abundance: -
j_gene: TRBJ1-1
CDR3aa: CASSPPGTGVQTEAFF

v_gene: TRBV24-1
abundance: -
j_gene: TRBJ1-5
CDR3aa: CATSAGQHSNQPQHF

v_gene: TRBV2
abundance: -
j_gene: TRBJ1-1
CDR3aa: CASWRTGLGTEAFF

v_gene: TRBV19
abundance: -
j_gene: TRBJ2-2
CDR3aa: CASSRLRGEGTGELFF

v_gene: TRBV2
abundance: -
j_gene: TRBJ1-1
CDR3aa: CASGTEPNTEAFF

v_gene: TRBV4-2
abundance: -
j_gene: TRBJ2-1
CDR3aa: CASSQGQLLYNEQFF

v_gene: TRBV24-1
abundance: -
j_gene: TRBJ2-1
CDR3aa: CATSDSGLAGNEQFF

v_gene: TRBV27
abundance: -
j_gene: TRBJ2-3
CDR3aa: CASSLSLLAGRTDTQYF

v_gene: TRBV12-3/TRBV12-4
abundance: -
j_gene: TRBJ1-3
CDR3aa: CASSFLGNTIYF

v_gene: TRBV12-5
abundance: -
j_gene: TRBJ2-3
CDR3aa: CASGLVPLAGGRTQYF

v_gene: TRBV6-5
abundance: -
j_gene: TRBJ1-3
CDR3aa: CASSRQGDSGNTIYF

v_gene: TRBV5-8
abundance: -
j_gene: TRBJ1-2
CDR3aa: CASRRGTAAANYGYTF

v_gene: TRBV14
abundance: -
j_gene: TRBJ1-3
CDR3aa: CASSQIRRRGAGGNTIYF

v_gene: TRBV7-2
abundance: -
j_gene: TRBJ2-2
CDR3aa: CASSQYRQSNTGELFF

v_gene: TRBV5-5
abundance: few
j_gene: TRBJ1-1
CDR3aa: CASSSPGAVEAFF

v_gene: TRBV6-5
abundance: -
j_gene: TRBJ1-2
CDR3aa: CASSPTANYGYTF

v_gene: TRBV20-1
abundance: -
j_gene: TRBJ1-2
CDR3aa: CSASGGIYGYTF

v_gene: TRBV2
abundance: once
j_gene: TRBJ1-5
CDR3aa: CASSGGRAQPQHF

v_gene: TRBV6-4
abundance: -
j_gene: TRBJ2-6
CDR3aa: CASSPDRGSGANVLTF

v_gene: TRBV6-4
abundance: -
j_gene: TRBJ1-4
CDR3aa: CASPSRQGARRAEKLFF

v_gene: TRBV19
abundance: -
j_gene: TRBJ1-4
CDR3aa: CASSPSATNEKLFF

v_gene: TRBV5-4
abundance: -
j_gene: TRBJ1-4
CDR3aa: CASSRDSGEKLFF

v_gene: TRBV21-1
abundance: -
j_gene: TRBJ1-5
CDR3aa: CASSTQGADRDSNQPQHF

v_gene: TRBV7-3
abundance: -
j_gene: TRBJ1-6
CDR3aa: CASSLAGELSPLHF

v_gene: TRBV7-2
abundance: -
j_gene: TRBJ1-3
CDR3aa: CASSLEAGGSSGNTIYF

v_gene: TRBV5-6
abundance: -
j_gene: TRBJ2-3
CDR3aa: CASSLGGGSFDTQYF

v_gene: TRBV6-1
abundance: -
j_gene: TRBJ1-1
CDR3aa: CASSELRWRVNTEAFF

v_gene: TRBV6-5
abundance: few
j_gene: TRBJ1-5
CDR3aa: CASGTGSVSNQPQHF

v_gene: TRBV29-1
abundance: -
j_gene: TRBJ2-5
CDR3aa: CSVGTGGETQYF

v_gene: TRBV4-2
abundance: -
j_gene: TRBJ1-1
CDR3aa: CASSQVLGSQGRKNTEAFF

v_gene: TRBV15
abundance: -
j_gene: TRBJ1-5
CDR3aa: CATSRTLSNQPQHF

v_gene: TRBV9
abundance: -
j_gene: TRBJ1-6
CDR3aa: CASTPNPGAISPLHF

v_gene: TRBV9
abundance: -
j_gene: TRBJ1-1
CDR3aa: CASSVTRGNTEAFF

v_gene: TRBV6-5
abundance: -
j_gene: TRBJ1-2
CDR3aa: CASTSTAGFYGYTF

v_gene: TRBV2
abundance: -
j_gene: TRBJ1-5
CDR3aa: CASSQGMVQPQHF

v_gene: TRBV2
abundance: -
j_gene: TRBJ1-2
CDR3aa: CATRQGGDGYTF

v_gene: TRBV9
abundance: -
j_gene: TRBJ1-1
CDR3aa: CASSITDRVEAEAFF

v_gene: TRBV9
abundance: -
j_gene: TRBJ1-6
CDR3aa: CASSVDGTASPLHF

v_gene: TRBV7-3
abundance: -
j_gene: TRBJ2-1
CDR3aa: CASSLTTGGGNEQFF

v_gene: TRBV2
abundance: -
j_gene: TRBJ1-4
CDR3aa: CASSDDMGPYEKLFF

v_gene: TRBV11-1
abundance: once
j_gene: TRBJ2-2
CDR3aa: CASTSPTANEHRGAVF

v_gene: TRBV5-4
abundance: once
j_gene: TRBJ2-2
CDR3aa: CASSPPQASTGELFF